The 28 T cell receptor beta chains below were found in one sample sequenced in a study of blood T cell repertoires in COVID-19. The data were produced by immunoSEQ multiplex PCR, yet TCRdb's version contains in-frame clones alone and is incomplete. This table holds about 400,000 clones, roughly nine tenths found once. Sequencing was carried out using PBMCs or T cells enriched from blood (not recorded which). These receptor sequences come from a woman aged 18-35 years with acute COVID-19.

The chain carries TRBV3-1 (or the pseudogene TRBV3-2) and TRBJ1-3; D gene uncertain. V was pared by 0 bases and J by 8 bases, with 5 bases between. CDR1 is LGHDT, CDR2 YNNKEL, per germline (reference sequence). CDR3 length equals 12 residues. CDR3 protein: CASSQDPDTIYF. The CDR3 DNA is TGTGCCAGCAGCCAAGATCCGGACACCATATATTTT.

This rearrangement joins TRBV29-1 to TRBJ2-7, with 10 nucleotides matching TRBD1. The length of the CDR3 is 18 residues. With V trimmed by 1 base and J by 1 base, 13 bases remained unmatched. The germline CDR1 and CDR2 sequences are SQVTM and ANQGSEA. The CDR3 is CSVEVFGVRDRGSYEQYF. CDR3 nucleotide sequence: TGCAGCGTTGAAGTTTTCGGCGTAAGGGACAGGGGATCCTACGAGCAGTACTTC.

This chain links TRBV9 with TRBJ1-2, with 9 positions matching TRBD1. V was clipped by 5 bases and J by 7 bases; unmatched bases: 12. CDR1 is SGDLS and CDR2 is YYNGEE in the germline V gene. The CDR3 sequence is 15 residues long. The CDR3 region has the DNA TGTGCCAGCAGGACCGGGACAGGGACCTCCGGTGGCTACACCTTC. Encoded protein: CASRTGTGTSGGYTF.

The chain couples TRBV9 to TRBJ2-7; the match to TRBD2 covers 13 bases. The J segment lost 5 bases and the V segment lost 3 bases, leaving 8 bases of the junction unmatched. The CDR3 runs 16 residues. The germline V gene encodes CDR1 SGDLS and CDR2 YYNGEE. The CDR3, as DNA: TGTGCCAGCAGCGAAGGGACTAGCGGGGTGAAGAACGAGCAGTACTTC. Amino acid sequence: CASSEGTSGVKNEQYF.

The chain uses TRBV19 and TRBJ2-5, with 8 bases aligning to TRBD2. Germline-derived CDR1 and CDR2 are LNHDA and SQIVND (reference sequence). The CDR3 consists of 15 residues. V lost 3 bases and J lost 4; bases outside the gene matches: 7. CDR3 coding DNA: TGTGCCAGTAGTATGCCCAGCGGGAGCCCAGAGACCCAGTACTTC. Translated, it gives CASSMPSGSPETQYF.

This rearrangement joins TRBV4-3 to TRBJ1-5, with D perhaps TRBD1 (5 bases). Trimming cost V 3 bases and J 0 bases, with 9 bases left between them. Germline values: CDR1 LGHNA, CDR2 YSLEER. This CDR3 has 15 amino acids. The CDR3 sequence is CASSHGHVSNQPQHF. DNA of the CDR3: TGCGCCAGCAGCCATGGACACGTTAGCAATCAGCCCCAGCATTTT.

The chain recombines TRBV5-6 with TRBJ1-1; the match to TRBD1 covers 8 bases. J lost 0 bases, V lost 4 bases, and 14 bases had no gene match. The CDR3 consists of 18 residues. Germline values: CDR1 SGHDT, CDR2 YYEEEE. The chain's CDR3 is CASSPTRTGSRMNTEAFF. The CDR3 DNA follows: TGTGCCAGCAGCCCGACCAGGACAGGGAGTCGCATGAACACTGAAGCTTTCTTT. The entire variable domain, with the rest obtained from reference TRBV5-6 and TRBJ1-1, is as follows: DAGVTQSPTHLIKTRGQQVTLRCSPKSGHDTVSWYQQALGQGPQFIFQYYEEEERQRGNFPDRFSGHQFPNYSSELNVNALLLGDSALYLCASSPTRTGSRMNTEAFFGQGTRLTVV.

This sequence joins TRBV7-3 and TRBJ1-3; 7 bases align to TRBD1. J lost 2 bases, V lost 6 bases, and 10 bases had no gene match. In germline, CDR1 is SGHTA, CDR2 FQGTGA. The CDR3 covers 16 residues. Here the CDR3 reads CASRARQQGTGNTIYF. The CDR3 DNA is TGTGCCAGCAGGGCCCGGCAACAGGGGACTGGAAACACCATATATTTT.

The chain uses TRBV27 and TRBJ2-1; 9 bases fit TRBD1. Unmatched junction bases numbered 6, after V lost 2 bases and J lost 10 bases. CDR1 MNHEY and CDR2 SMNVEV come from the germline V gene (reference sequence). This CDR3 has 14 residues. CDR3 residues: CASSLNRGPGEQFF. For the CDR3, the DNA is TGTGCCAGCAGTTTAAACAGGGGGCCGGGGGAGCAGTTCTTC.

This clone has just a few counts. V usage is TRBV29-1 and J usage is TRBJ1-1, with TRBD1 identical over 9 bases. J was trimmed by 12 bases and V by 4 bases; bases with no gene match: 15. Germline V CDR1 and CDR2: SQVTM, ANQGSEA. This CDR3 region has 14 residues. The CDR3 DNA is TGCAGCGTTGGTTCTCCGGGACAGGGTGAGATAACTTTCTTT. It encodes CSVGSPGQGEITFF. Full variable domain (remainder filled in from reference TRBV29-1 and TRBJ1-1): SAVISQKPSRDICQRGTSLTIQCQVDSQVTMMFWYRQQPGQSLTLIATANQGSEATYESGFVIDKFPISRPNLTFSTLTVSNMSPEDSSIYLCSVGSPGQGEITFFGQGTRLTVV.

The chain carries TRBV21-1 and TRBJ1-2; whether TRBD1, the table's D call, matches the DNA was not checked. TRBV21-1 counts as a pseudogene. The CDR3 is made up of 17 amino acids. CDR3 sequence: CASSTHPDRRIGNGYTF. The CDR3 DNA is TGTGCCAGCAGCACGCACCCGGACAGGCGGATAGGAAATGGCTACACCTTC.

This CDR3 reads CASSLLAGGTDTQYF. CDR3 bases: TGTGCCAGCAGCCTATTAGCGGGGGGCACAGATACGCAGTATTTT. The chain links TRBV7-3 to TRBJ2-3; 9 nucleotides match TRBD2. The CDR3 consists of 15 residues. Germline V gene sequence: CDR1 SGHTA, CDR2 FQGTGA. J lost 1 base, V lost 5 bases, and 4 bases had no gene match.

The chain links TRBV19 to TRBJ2-5, with 7 bases aligning to TRBD2. The V gene end was trimmed by 5 bases and the J gene end by 5 bases; junction bases not matched to a gene: 11. CDR3 length: 15 residues. Germline CDR1 LNHDA, CDR2 SQIVND (reference sequence). CDR3 nucleotides: TGTGCCAGTAGTCAGAGCGGGAACCCCGGGGAGACCCAGTACTTC. This translates into CASSQSGNPGETQYF.

The genes are TRBV28 and TRBJ1-1; the D is unclear. V gave up 4 bases and J gave up 7 bases, with 10 bases separating them. Germline V gene data show CDR1 as MDHEN and CDR2 as SYDVKM. The CDR3 contains 12 residues. DNA of the CDR3: TGTGCCAGCAGTTCACAGCTGGTTGAAGCTTTCTTT. This codes for CASSSQLVEAFF.

The J gene is TRBJ1-6, the V gene TRBV6-5; no reliable D call. V was clipped by 10 bases and J by 0 bases, with 7 bases between them. Germline assignment: CDR1 MNHEY and CDR2 SVGAGI. The CDR3 length is 13 residues. CDR3 DNA: TGTGCCACCCAGGACTCCTATAATTCACCCCTCCACTTT. It encodes CATQDSYNSPLHF.

This chain joins TRBV10-2 and TRBJ2-1; TRBD2 agrees at 14 bases. Germline assignment: CDR1 WSHSY and CDR2 SAAADI. J lost 8 bases, V lost 6 bases, and 12 bases had no gene match. This CDR3 is 17 amino acids long. The CDR3 sequence: CASSLGLAGGFVDEQFF. In DNA, the CDR3 is TGCGCCAGCAGCTTAGGACTAGCGGGAGGTTTTGTCGATGAGCAGTTCTTC.

The genes are TRBV7-2 and TRBJ2-3; no firm D call. V dropped 1 base and J dropped 0 bases, with 11 bases sitting between them. Germline V gene sequence: CDR1 SGHTA, CDR2 FQGNSA. This CDR3 region has 16 residues. CDR3 coding DNA: TGTGCCAGCAGCTTAGGGGCAGCTTCTAGCACAGATACGCAGTATTTT. It translates to CASSLGAASSTDTQYF.

The V gene is TRBV5-3, the J gene TRBJ2-1; a weak D match, TRBD2 (6 bases). TRBV5-3 belongs to the ORF category, with a function that is uncertain. This CDR3 is built from 18 residues. The ends were cut back, 2 bases at V and 0 bases at J, with 18 bases in the middle. The CDR3 here is CARSLIQAGRSSYNEQFF. CDR3 DNA sequence: TGTGCCAGAAGCTTAATTCAGGCGGGACGAAGCTCCTACAATGAGCAGTTCTTC.

The V and J genes are TRBV27 and TRBJ2-1; TRBD2 agrees at 7 bases. Per germline, CDR1 MNHEY and CDR2 SMNVEV (reference sequence). V was pared by 10 bases and J by 6 bases, with 12 bases of the junction left unmatched. This CDR3 region has 14 residues. The CDR3: CAIKRAGVGNEQFF. In DNA, the CDR3 is TGTGCCATAAAGCGGGCGGGGGTCGGCAATGAGCAGTTCTTC.

J is TRBJ2-3 and V is TRBV7-3, with TRBD2 matching 10 bases. J gave up 4 bases and V 5 bases, and 3 bases lay outside the gene matches. Germline-derived CDR1 and CDR2 are SGHTA and FQGTGA. The CDR3 extends over 14 amino acids. The CDR3 sequence: CASSPGTSADTQYF. CDR3 coding DNA: TGTGCCAGCAGCCCCGGGACTAGCGCAGATACGCAGTATTTT.

The rearrangement links TRBV19 to TRBJ1-5, with D perhaps TRBD1 (5 bases). Germline loops: CDR1 LNHDA, CDR2 SQIVND (reference sequence). This CDR3 is built from 15 residues. Between the trimmed V and J ends, which lost 6 bases and 5 bases, there was a span of 17 bases. DNA of the CDR3: TGTGCCAGTAGGAGTTGGGCAGGGCTCGATCAGCCCCAGCATTTT. It specifies CASRSWAGLDQPQHF.

The chain combines TRBV30 with TRBJ1-4; D is unresolved. Germline V lookup: CDR1 GTSNPN, CDR2 SVGIG (reference sequence). The length of the CDR3 is 15 residues. Trimming shortened V by 0 bases and J by 4 bases, and 12 bases separated the two germline ends. CDR3 nucleotide sequence: TGTGCCTGGAGTGTACGGAACAGAAGTAATGAAAAACTGTTTTTT. Translating gives CAWSVRNRSNEKLFF.

J is TRBJ2-7 and V is TRBV19; TRBD2 agrees at 11 bases. The ends lost 6 bases at V and 2 bases at J; junction bases unmatched: 3. The germline V gene has CDR1 LNHDA and CDR2 SQIVND (reference sequence). The CDR3 loop spans 14 amino acids. The CDR3 loop reads CASSPSGRTYEQYF. CDR3 bases: TGTGCCAGTAGCCCTAGCGGGAGGACCTACGAGCAGTACTTC.

J is TRBJ1-1 and V is TRBV14; no definite D call. With 0 bases removed from V and 2 bases from J, the gap between germline ends came to 10 bases. The CDR3 sequence is 15 residues long. Germline V gene lookup returns CDR1 SGHDN and CDR2 FVKESK. CDR3 in amino acids: CASSQEHSYNTEAFF. The CDR3 DNA reads TGTGCCAGCAGCCAAGAGCACTCCTACAACACTGAAGCTTTCTTT.

The V call is TRBV12-3 or TRBV12-4, the J call TRBJ1-2; D not certain. V dropped 0 bases and J dropped 9 bases, with 5 bases sitting between them. This CDR3 spans 11 amino acids. This CDR3 reads CASSLAYRYTF. The CDR3 region has the DNA TGTGCCAGCAGTTTAGCATATCGCTACACCTTC.

In its sample, this clone was seen once. This sequence joins TRBV30 and TRBJ2-7, with D perhaps matching TRBD2 (6 bases). This CDR3 spans 15 amino acids. CDR1 is GTSNPN, CDR2 SVGIG, per germline (reference sequence). The V and J ends lost 0 bases and 1 base respectively, with 13 bases between them. In nucleotides, the CDR3 is TGTGCCTGGAGTGTACTTGGAGGGGTGTCCTACGAGCAGTACTTC. It translates to CAWSVLGGVSYEQYF.

The CDR3 bases are TGTGCCAGCAGCTCCCAGGGGGCCCACGAGCAGTACTTC. This translates into CASSSQGAHEQYF. The rearrangement links TRBV5-5 to TRBJ2-7, with 8 bases that match TRBD1. The CDR3 contains 13 residues. V dropped 3 bases and J dropped 5; count of bases not matched to a gene: 4. The germline gives CDR1 SGHKS, CDR2 YYEKEE (reference sequence).

This rearrangement joins TRBV27 to TRBJ1-1, with D perhaps matching TRBD1 (6 bases). CDR3 size: 13 residues. V lost 3 bases and J 4 bases, leaving 9 bases between the germline ends. Germline values: CDR1 MNHEY, CDR2 SMNVEV (reference sequence). The CDR3 protein is CASSLGTSTEAFF. The CDR3 coding sequence is TGTGCCAGCAGTTTGGGGACATCCACTGAAGCTTTCTTT.